This entry is about one TCR beta chain. Germline V CDR1 and CDR2: MDHEN, SYDVKM. This CDR3 is built from 14 residues. V was cut by 5 bases and J by 3 bases, with 14 bases left in between. Generated by immunoSEQ multiplex PCR, the TCRdb table keeps only in-frame clones and is missing some. The sample includes under 400,000 clones, roughly 86% seen only once; the top ten take less than 2.5%. The data derive from a study of blood T cell repertoires in COVID-19. Those enrolled, adults aged roughly 18 to 89 years, came from fewer than 25 US areas. Cohorts were determined from participant-reported clinical history.

The receptor's source is a man between 35 and 55 years old in a cohort exposed to, infected with or recovered from COVID-19 (not recorded which). The rearrangement links TRBV28 to TRBJ2-7; D might be TRBD1 (7 bases). Sequencing was carried out using PBMCs or T cells enriched from blood (not recorded which). The CDR3 DNA sequence: TGTGCCAGCAGTCACTACAGGGGAGGCTACGAGCAGTACTTC. Protein product: CASSHYRGGYEQYF.